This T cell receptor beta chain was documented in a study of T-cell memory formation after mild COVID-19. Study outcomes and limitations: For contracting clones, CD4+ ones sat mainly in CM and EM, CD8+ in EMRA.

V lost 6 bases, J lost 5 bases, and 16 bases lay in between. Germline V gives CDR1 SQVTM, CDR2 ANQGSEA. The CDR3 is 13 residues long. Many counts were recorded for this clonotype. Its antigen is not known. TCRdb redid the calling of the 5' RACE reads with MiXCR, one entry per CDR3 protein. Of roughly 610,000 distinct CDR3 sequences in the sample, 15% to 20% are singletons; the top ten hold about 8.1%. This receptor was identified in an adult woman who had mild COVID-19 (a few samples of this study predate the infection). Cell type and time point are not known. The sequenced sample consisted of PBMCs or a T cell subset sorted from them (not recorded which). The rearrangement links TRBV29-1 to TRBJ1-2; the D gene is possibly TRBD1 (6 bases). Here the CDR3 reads CSVLNSTGYGYTF. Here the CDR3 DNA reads TGCAGCGTCCTAAATTCTACAGGGTATGGCTACACCTTC. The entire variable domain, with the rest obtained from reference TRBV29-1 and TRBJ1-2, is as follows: SAVISQKPSRDICQRGTSLTIQCQVDSQVTMMFWYRQQPGQSLTLIATANQGSEATYESGFVIDKFPISRPNLTFSTLTVSNMSPEDSSIYLCSVLNSTGYGYTFGSGTRLTVV.